The sequence of this TCR beta chain was determined in a study of blood T cell repertoires in COVID-19. Study information: PBMCs, B-cell-depleted T cells, or T cells were the source of the cDNA or gDNA that made up the material.

The CDR3 contains 14 residues. Germline CDR1 MNHEY, CDR2 SMNVEV (reference sequence). Deletions cut 7 bases from V and 0 bases from J, with 10 bases between. Clones were sequenced by immunoSEQ multiplex PCR, and TCRdb holds only the in-frame ones, with some missing. Among some 150,000 clones listed, roughly four fifths were seen once. This clone was counted once. Material: peripheral blood. The chain has TRBV27 and TRBJ2-1, with D unclear. The source of this sequence is a woman of 80 years or more with acute or convalescent COVID-19. CDR3 nucleotides: TGTGCCAGCATTTCCTATAGCTCCTACAATGAGCAGTTCTTC. It yields the protein CASISYSSYNEQFF.